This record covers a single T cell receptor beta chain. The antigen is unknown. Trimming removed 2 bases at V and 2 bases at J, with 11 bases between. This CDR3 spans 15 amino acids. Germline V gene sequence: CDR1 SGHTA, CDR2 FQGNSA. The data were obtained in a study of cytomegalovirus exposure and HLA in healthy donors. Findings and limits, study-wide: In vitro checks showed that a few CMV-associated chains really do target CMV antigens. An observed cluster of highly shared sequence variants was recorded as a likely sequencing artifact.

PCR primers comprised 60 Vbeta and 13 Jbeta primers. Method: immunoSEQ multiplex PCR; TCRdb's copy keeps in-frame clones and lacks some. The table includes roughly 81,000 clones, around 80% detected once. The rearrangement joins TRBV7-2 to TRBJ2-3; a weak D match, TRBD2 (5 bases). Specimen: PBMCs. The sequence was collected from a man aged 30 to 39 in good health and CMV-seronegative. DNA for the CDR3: TGTGCCAGCAGCTTATTTGGAGGACTCACAGATACGCAGTATTTT. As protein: CASSLFGGLTDTQYF.